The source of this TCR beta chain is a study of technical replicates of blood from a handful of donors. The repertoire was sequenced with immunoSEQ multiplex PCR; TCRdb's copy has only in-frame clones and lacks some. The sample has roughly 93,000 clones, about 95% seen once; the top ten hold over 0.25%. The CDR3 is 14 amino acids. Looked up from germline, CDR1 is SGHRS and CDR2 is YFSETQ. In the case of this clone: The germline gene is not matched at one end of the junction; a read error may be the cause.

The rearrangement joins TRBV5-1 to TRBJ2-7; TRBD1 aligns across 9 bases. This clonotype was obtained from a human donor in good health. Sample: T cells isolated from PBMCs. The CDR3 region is CASSLLAGTGNRSF. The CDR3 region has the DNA TGCGCCAGCAGCTTGCTTGCCGGGACAGGGAATAGAAGCTTC.